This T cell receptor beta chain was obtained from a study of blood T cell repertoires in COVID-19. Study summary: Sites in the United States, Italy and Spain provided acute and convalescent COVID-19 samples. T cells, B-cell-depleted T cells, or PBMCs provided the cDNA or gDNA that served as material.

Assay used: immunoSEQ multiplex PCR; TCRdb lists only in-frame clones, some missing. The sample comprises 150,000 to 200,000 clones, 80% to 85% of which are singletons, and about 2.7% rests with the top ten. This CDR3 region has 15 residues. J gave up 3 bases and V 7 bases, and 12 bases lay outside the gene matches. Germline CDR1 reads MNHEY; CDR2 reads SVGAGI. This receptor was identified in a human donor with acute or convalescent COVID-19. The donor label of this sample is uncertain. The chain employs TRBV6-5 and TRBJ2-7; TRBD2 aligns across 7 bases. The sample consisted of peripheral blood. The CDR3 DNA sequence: TGTGCCAGCACCTCGGGCCAGCGGGGTCACTACGAGCAGTACTTC. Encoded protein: CASTSGQRGHYEQYF.